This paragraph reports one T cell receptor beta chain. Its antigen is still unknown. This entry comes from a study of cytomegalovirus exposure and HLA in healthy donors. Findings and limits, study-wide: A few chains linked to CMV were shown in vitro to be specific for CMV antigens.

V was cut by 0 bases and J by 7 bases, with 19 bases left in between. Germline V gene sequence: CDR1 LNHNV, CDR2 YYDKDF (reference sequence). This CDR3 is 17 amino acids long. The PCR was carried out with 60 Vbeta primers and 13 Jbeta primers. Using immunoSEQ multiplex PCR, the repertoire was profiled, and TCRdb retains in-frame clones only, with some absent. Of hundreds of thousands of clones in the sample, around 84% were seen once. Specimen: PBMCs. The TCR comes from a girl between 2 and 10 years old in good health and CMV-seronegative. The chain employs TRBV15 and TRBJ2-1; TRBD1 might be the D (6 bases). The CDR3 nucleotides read TGTGCCACCAGCAGAGATCCCCTATCCGGGACACGAAATGAGCAGTTCTTC. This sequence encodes CATSRDPLSGTRNEQFF.